This record concerns one T cell receptor (beta chain) sequence. The authors carried out high-throughput sequencing of TCR beta. They applied it to CD8+ and CD4+ T cells obtained from blood. The multiple sclerosis controls were treatment-naive patients affected by stable or active relapsing-remitting disease. TEMRA cells were FACS-enriched, with CD8+ and CD4+ T cells isolated negatively. The J segment lost 3 bases and the V segment lost 8 bases, leaving 13 bases of the junction unmatched. Germline V gene sequence: CDR1 MNHNY, CDR2 SVGAGI (reference sequence). This CDR3 contains 16 residues. Random hexamers were used to reverse transcribe the RNA input (about 0.5 to 1 ug). Amplification of the TCR beta CDR3 was carried out by immunoSEQ multiplex PCR, which spanned a total of 54 Vbeta and 13 Jbeta segments. TCRdb re-analysed the immunoSEQ multiplex PCR reads in MiXCR, keeping a single row per CDR3 protein. The table lists fewer than 350,000 distinct CDR3 sequences, under 95% of them singletons.

The data originate from a study of CD8 T cells in Susac syndrome. The receptor was derived from a human donor with multiple sclerosis. The chain combines TRBV6-6 with TRBJ2-7; TRBD2 aligns across 10 bases. Sequencing was carried out using CD4+ T cells from PBMCs. CDR3 nucleotides: TGTGCCAGCGCTTTAGGACTAGCGGATATGTACTACGAGCAGTACTTC. It codes for CASALGLADMYYEQYF.